This T cell receptor beta chain was identified in a study of T cells in Graves' hyperthyroidism and ophthalmopathy. Study-wide results and caveats: The model foresaw ophthalmopathy a median roughly 6.3 months prior to onset.

With regard to this clonotype: Its antigen is undetermined.

It was RNA transcripts that yielded the amplified TCR beta CDR3 regions. Primed by the HTBI set, a first-round RT-PCR was run on the TCR CDR3. From the multiplex PCR reads, TCRdb called clonotypes with MiXCR, one entry per CDR3 protein. This repertoire shows roughly 500,000 distinct CDR3 sequences, 40% to 50% found once; its top ten account for 44%. V lost 8 bases and J lost 12; bases outside the gene matches: 0. This CDR3 has 9 amino acids. Used for diagnoses were clinical symptoms, serum thyroxine and TRAb, thyroid ultrasound and orbital computed tomography. This TCR derives from an adult woman with Graves' disease, either hyperthyroidism or ophthalmopathy (not recorded which). Sequencing was done on a sample of peripheral blood or thyroid tissue (not recorded which). The J gene is TRBJ1-5, the V gene TRBV12-3 or TRBV12-4; 8 nucleotides line up with TRBD1. This chain's CDR3 is CASGQGQHF. The CDR3, as DNA: TGTGCCAGCGGACAGGGCCAGCATTTT.